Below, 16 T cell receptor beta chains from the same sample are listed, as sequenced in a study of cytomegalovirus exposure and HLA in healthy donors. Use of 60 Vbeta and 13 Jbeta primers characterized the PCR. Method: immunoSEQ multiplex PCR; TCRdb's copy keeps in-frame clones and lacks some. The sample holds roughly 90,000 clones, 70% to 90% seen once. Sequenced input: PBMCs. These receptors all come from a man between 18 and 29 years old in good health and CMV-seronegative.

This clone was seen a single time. CDR3 in DNA: TGTGCCAGCAGTTACTCCGCTAGCGGGATCGCCGGGGAGCTGTTTTTT. Amino acids: CASSYSASGIAGELFF. The chain combines TRBV6-6 with TRBJ2-2, with TRBD2 matching over 9 bases. V shed 0 bases and J 6 bases; nucleotides not matched to a gene: 5. CDR3 size: 16 residues. The V gene's germline CDR1 is MNHNY and CDR2 SVGAGI (reference sequence).

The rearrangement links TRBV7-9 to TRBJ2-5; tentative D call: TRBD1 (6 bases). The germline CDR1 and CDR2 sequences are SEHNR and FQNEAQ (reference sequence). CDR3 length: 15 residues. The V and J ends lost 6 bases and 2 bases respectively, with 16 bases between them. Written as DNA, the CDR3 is TGTGCCAGCAGATCGGCCACAGGGTGGCAAGAGACCCAGTACTTC. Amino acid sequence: CASRSATGWQETQYF.

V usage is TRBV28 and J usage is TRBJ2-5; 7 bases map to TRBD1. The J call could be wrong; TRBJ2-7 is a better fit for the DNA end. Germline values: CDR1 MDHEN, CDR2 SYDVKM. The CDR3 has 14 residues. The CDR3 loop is CASSPRNRGYEQYF. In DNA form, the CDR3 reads TGTGCCAGCAGTCCCCGGAACAGGGGTTACGAGCAGTACTTC.

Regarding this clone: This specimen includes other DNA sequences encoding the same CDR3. The CDR3 reads CASSPLLAGDNEQFF. The CDR3 DNA sequence: TGTGCCAGCTCACCCCTACTAGCGGGAGACAATGAGCAGTTCTTC. The chain is built from TRBV18 and TRBJ2-1; TRBD2 matches 11 bases. Looked up from germline, CDR1 is KGHSH and CDR2 is LQKENI. J lost 5 bases, V lost 3 bases, and 3 bases had no gene match. The CDR3 runs 15 residues.

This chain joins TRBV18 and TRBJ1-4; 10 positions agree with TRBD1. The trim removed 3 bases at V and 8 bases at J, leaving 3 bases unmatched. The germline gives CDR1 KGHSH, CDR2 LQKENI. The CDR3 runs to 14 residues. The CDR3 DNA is TGTGCCAGCTCACCGGGACAGGGGACCGAAAAACTGTTTTTT. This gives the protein CASSPGQGTEKLFF.

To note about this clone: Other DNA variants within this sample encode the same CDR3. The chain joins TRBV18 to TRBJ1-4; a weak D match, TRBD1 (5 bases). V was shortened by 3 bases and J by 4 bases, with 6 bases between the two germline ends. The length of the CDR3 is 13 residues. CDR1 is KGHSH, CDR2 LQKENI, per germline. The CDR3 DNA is TGTGCCAGCTCACCGGGGCTTAATGAAAAACTGTTTTTT. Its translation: CASSPGLNEKLFF.

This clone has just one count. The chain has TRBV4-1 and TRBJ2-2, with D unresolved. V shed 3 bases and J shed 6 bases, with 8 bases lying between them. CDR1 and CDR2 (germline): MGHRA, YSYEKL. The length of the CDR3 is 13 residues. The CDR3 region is CASSQASPGELFF. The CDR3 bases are TGCGCCAGCAGCCAGGCCAGTCCCGGGGAGCTGTTTTTT.

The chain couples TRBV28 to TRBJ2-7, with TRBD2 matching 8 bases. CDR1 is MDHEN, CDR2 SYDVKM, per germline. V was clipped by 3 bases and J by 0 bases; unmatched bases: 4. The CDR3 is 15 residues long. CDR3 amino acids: CASSFPGGSSYEQYF. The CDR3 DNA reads TGTGCCAGCAGTTTCCCGGGGGGGAGCTCCTACGAGCAGTACTTC.

The CDR3 loop reads CASSSGTGGSGYTF. DNA for the CDR3: TGTGCCAGCTCATCCGGGACAGGGGGCTCTGGCTACACCTTC. This chain uses TRBV18 with TRBJ1-2; 12 nucleotides agree with TRBD1. The CDR3 is 14 residues long. With V trimmed by 5 bases and J by 7 bases, 5 bases remained unmatched. CDR1 KGHSH and CDR2 LQKENI come from the germline V gene.

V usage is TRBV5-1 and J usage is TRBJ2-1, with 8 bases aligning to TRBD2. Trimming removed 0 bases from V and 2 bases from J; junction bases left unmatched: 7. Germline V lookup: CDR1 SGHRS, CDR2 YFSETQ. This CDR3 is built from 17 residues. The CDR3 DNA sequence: TGCGCCAGCAGCTTGGGGTCGAGCGGGAGAGCCTACAATGAGCAGTTCTTC. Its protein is CASSLGSSGRAYNEQFF.

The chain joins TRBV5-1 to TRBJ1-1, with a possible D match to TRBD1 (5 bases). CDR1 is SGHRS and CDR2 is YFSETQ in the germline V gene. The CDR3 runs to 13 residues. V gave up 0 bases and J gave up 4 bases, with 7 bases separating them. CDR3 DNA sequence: TGCGCCAGCAGCTTGGCCAGGGCCACTGAAGCTTTCTTT. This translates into CASSLARATEAFF.

CDR3 in DNA: TGTGCCAGCAGTTTATCAGGTAGTGGCAATCAGCCCCAGCATTTT. The encoded protein is CASSLSGSGNQPQHF. J is TRBJ1-5 and V is TRBV28, with unresolved D. Germline CDR1 MDHEN, CDR2 SYDVKM. The CDR3 is 15 amino acids. V was pared by 1 base and J by 2 bases, with 9 bases between.

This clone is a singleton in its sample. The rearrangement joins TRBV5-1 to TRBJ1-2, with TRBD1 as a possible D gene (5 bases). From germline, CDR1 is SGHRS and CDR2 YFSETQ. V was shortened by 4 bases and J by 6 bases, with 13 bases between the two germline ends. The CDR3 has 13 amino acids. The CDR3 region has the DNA TGCGCCAGCAGCCCCTCACCGGGGGATGGCTACACCTTC. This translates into CASSPSPGDGYTF.

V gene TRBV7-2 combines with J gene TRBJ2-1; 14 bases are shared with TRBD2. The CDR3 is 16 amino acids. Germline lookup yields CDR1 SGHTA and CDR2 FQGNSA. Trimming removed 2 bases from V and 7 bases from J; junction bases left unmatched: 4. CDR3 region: CASSLKRLAGGNEQFF. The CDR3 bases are TGTGCCAGCAGCTTAAAGCGACTAGCGGGAGGGAATGAGCAGTTCTTC. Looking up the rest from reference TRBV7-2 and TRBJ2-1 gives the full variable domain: GAGVSQSPSNKVTEKGKDVELRCDPISGHTALYWYRQSLGQGLEFLIYFQGNSAPDKSGLPSDRFSAERTGGSVSTLTIQRTQQEDSAVYLCASSLKRLAGGNEQFFGPGTRLTVL.

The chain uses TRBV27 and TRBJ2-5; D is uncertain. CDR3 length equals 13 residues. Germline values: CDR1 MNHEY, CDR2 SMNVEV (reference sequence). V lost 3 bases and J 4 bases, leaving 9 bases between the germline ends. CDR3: CASSLTRRETQYF. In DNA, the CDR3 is TGTGCCAGCAGTTTGACTCGCCGAGAGACCCAGTACTTC.

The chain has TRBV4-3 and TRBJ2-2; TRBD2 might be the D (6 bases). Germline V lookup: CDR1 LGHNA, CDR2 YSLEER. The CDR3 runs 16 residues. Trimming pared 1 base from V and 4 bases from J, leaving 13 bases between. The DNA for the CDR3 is TGCGCCAGCAGCCAAGGTGCGGGGTTGCGCACCGGGGAGCTGTTTTTT. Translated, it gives CASSQGAGLRTGELFF.